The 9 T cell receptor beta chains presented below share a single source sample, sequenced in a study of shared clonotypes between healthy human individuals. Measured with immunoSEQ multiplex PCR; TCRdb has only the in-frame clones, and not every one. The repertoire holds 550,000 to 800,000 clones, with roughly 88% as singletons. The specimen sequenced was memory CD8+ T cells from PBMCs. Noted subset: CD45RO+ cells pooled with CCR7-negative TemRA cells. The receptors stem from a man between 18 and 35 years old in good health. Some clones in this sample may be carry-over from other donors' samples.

The CDR3 DNA reads TGTGCCAGCAGCTTTTGGGGACAGGGGGCCAATGAGCAGTTCTTC. Amino acid sequence: CASSFWGQGANEQFF. The chain is built from TRBV7-9 and TRBJ2-1; 12 nucleotides match TRBD1. The CDR3 extends over 15 amino acids. The germline V gene encodes CDR1 SEHNR and CDR2 FQNEAQ (reference sequence). Trimming at V came to 3 bases and at J to 6 bases, leaving 3 bases not matched to a gene.

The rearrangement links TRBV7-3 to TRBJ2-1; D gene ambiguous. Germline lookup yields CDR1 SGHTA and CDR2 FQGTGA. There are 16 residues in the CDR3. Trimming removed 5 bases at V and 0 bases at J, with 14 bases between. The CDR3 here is CASSPGRAASYNEQFF. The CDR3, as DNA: TGTGCCAGCAGCCCAGGTCGAGCAGCCTCCTACAATGAGCAGTTCTTC.

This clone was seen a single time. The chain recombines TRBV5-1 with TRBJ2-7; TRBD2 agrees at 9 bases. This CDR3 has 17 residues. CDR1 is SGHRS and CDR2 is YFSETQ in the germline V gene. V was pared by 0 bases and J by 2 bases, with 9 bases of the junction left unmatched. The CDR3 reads CASSLVSRAGGTYEQYF. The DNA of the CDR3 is TGCGCCAGCAGCTTGGTAAGTCGAGCGGGAGGAACCTACGAGCAGTACTTC. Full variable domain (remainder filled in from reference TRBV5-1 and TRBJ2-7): KAGVTQTPRYLIKTRGQQVTLSCSPISGHRSVSWYQQTPGQGLQFLFEYFSETQRNKGNFPGRFSGRQFSNSRSEMNVSTLELGDSALYLCASSLVSRAGGTYEQYFGPGTRLTVT.

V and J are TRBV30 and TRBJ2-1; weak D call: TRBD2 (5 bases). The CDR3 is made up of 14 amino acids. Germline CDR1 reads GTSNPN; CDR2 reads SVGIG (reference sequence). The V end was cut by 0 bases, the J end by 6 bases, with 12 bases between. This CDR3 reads CAWSVGPLANEQFF. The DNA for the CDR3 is TGTGCCTGGAGTGTTGGCCCTCTAGCCAATGAGCAGTTCTTC.

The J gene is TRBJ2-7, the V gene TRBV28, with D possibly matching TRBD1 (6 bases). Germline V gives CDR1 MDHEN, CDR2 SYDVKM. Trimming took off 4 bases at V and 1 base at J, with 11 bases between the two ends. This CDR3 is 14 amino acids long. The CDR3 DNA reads TGTGCCAGCAGTTCGAGACAGGAGTCCTACGAGCAGTACTTC. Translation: CASSSRQESYEQYF. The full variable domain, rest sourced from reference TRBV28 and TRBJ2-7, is DVKVTQSSRYLVKRTGEKVFLECVQDMDHENMFWYRQDPGLGLRLIYFSYDVKMKEKGDIPEGYSVSREKKERFSLILESASTNQTSMYLCASSSRQESYEQYFGPGTRLTVT.

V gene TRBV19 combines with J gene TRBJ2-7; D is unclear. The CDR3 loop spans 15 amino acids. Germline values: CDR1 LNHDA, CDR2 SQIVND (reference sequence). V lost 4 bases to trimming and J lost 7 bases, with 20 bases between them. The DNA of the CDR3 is TGTGCCAGTAGTAACGGTCGAATTGAACTTGGGGAGCAGTACTTC. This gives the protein CASSNGRIELGEQYF.

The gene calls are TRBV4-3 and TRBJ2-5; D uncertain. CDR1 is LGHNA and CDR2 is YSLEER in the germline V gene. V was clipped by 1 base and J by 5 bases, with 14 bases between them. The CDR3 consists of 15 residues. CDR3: CASSQAERLGETQYF. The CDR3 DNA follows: TGCGCCAGCAGCCAAGCTGAACGACTCGGGGAGACCCAGTACTTC.

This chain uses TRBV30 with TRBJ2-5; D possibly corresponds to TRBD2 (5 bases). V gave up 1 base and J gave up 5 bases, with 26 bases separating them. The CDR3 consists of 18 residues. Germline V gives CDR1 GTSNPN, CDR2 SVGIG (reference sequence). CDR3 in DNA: TGTGCCTGGAGTGGACTTCTAGCACCCGGGTTGGTCTGGGAGACCCAGTACTTC. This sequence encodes CAWSGLLAPGLVWETQYF.

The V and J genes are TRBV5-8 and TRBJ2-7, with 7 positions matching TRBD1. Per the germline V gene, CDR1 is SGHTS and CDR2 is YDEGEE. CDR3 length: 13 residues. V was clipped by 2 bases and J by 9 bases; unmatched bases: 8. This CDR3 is CASSLGQVRGQYF. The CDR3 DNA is TGTGCCAGCAGCTTAGGACAGGTCAGAGGGCAGTACTTC.